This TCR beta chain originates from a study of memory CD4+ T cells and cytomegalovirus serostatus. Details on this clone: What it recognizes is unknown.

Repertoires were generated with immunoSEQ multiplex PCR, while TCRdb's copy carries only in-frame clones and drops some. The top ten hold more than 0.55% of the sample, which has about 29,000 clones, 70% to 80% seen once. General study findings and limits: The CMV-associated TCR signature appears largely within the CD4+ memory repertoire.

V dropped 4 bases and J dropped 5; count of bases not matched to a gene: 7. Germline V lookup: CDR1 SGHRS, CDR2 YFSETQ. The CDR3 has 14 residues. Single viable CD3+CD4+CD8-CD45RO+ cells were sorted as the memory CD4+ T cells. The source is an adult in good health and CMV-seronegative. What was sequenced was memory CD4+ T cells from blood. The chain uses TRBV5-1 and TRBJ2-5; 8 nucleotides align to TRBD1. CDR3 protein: CASSEGTGGETQYF. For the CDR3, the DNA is TGCGCCAGCAGCGAGGGGACAGGAGGGGAGACCCAGTACTTC.